This T cell receptor beta chain was sequenced for a study of response to subunit inactivated influenza vaccine. Trimming stripped 1 base from V and 6 bases from J, with 10 bases between. The CDR3 loop spans 13 amino acids. Germline CDR1 MGHRA, CDR2 YSYEKL. As to this clonotype: Its target is unknown.

TCRdb passed the RT-PCR reads through MiXCR, listing each CDR3 protein once. The sample has 650,000 or so distinct CDR3 sequences; around 15% are singletons. The study, taken as a whole, reports: The study's authors posited that every seasonal influenza vaccination enlists few new T cells.

This sequence originates from a man aged 50 to 60 who received an inactivated influenza vaccine. The sequences come from PBMCs from blood, collected 14 to 15 days before vaccination. The genes are TRBV4-1 and TRBJ2-7; unclear D gene. The CDR3 spells CASSQGRGPEQYF. The CDR3 DNA reads as TGCGCCAGCAGCCAAGGACGCGGCCCCGAGCAGTACTTC.